This section outlines one TCR beta chain sequence together with its context. Its antigen is currently unknown. V was trimmed by 7 bases and J by 5 bases, leaving 16 bases between them. Germline V gene data show CDR1 as SGHRS and CDR2 as YFSETQ. This CDR3 is 13 amino acids long. The data stem from a study of cytomegalovirus exposure and HLA in healthy donors. 13 Jbeta primers and 60 Vbeta primers were used for the PCR. TCRdb keeps only in-frame clones here, not all; method: immunoSEQ multiplex PCR. The sample consists of roughly 150,000 clones, 80% to 90% of them appearing once. Findings of the study overall: Per published reports, the classifier diagnosed cytomegalovirus status with high specificity and sensitivity.

The gene calls are TRBV5-1 and TRBJ2-7, with D perhaps matching TRBD1 (6 bases). This receptor was identified in a young woman in good health and CMV-seronegative. The specimen was PBMCs. The CDR3, as DNA: TGCGCCAGCCGAGCCTACAGGGACGACGAGCAGTACTTC. Its translation: CASRAYRDDEQYF.